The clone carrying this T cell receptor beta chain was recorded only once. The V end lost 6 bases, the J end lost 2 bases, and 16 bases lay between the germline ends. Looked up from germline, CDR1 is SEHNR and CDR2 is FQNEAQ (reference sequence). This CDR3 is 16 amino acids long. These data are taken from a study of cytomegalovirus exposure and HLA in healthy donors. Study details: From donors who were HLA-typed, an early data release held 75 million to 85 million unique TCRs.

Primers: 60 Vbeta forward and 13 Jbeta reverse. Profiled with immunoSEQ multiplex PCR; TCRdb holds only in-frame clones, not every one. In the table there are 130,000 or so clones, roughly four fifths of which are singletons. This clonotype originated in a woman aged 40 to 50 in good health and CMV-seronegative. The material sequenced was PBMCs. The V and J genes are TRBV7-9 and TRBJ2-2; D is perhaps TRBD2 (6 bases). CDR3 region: CASSTLAVLNTGELFF. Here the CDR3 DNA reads TGTGCCAGCAGTACACTAGCAGTTCTTAACACCGGGGAGCTGTTTTTT.